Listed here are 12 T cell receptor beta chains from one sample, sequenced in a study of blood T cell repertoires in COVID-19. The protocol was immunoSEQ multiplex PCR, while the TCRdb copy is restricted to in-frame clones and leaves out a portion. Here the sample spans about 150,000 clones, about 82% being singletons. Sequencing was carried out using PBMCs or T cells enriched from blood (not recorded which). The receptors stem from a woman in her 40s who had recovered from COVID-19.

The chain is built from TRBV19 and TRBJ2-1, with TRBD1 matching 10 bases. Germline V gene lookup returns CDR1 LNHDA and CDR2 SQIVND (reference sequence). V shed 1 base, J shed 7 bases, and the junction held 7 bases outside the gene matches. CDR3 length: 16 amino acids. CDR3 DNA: TGTGCCAGTAGTATAGTCGGGACAGGGGTTTGGAATGAGCAGTTCTTC. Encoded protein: CASSIVGTGVWNEQFF.

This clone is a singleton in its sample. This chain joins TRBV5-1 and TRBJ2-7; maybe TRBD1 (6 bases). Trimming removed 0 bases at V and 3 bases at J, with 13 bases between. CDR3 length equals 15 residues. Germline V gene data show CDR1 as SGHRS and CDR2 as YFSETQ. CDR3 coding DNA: TGCGCCAGCAGCTTGGTTGCGTCGACAGGCTACGAGCAGTACTTC. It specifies CASSLVASTGYEQYF. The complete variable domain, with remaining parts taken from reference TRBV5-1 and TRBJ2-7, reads KAGVTQTPRYLIKTRGQQVTLSCSPISGHRSVSWYQQTPGQGLQFLFEYFSETQRNKGNFPGRFSGRQFSNSRSEMNVSTLELGDSALYLCASSLVASTGYEQYFGPGTRLTVT.

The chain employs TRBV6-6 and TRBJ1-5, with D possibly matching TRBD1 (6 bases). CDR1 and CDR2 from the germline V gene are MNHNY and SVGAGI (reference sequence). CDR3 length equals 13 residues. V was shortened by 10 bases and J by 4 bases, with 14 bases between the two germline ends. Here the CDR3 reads CAISDSQNQPQHF. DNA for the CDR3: TGTGCCATCTCGGACAGTCAAAATCAGCCCCAGCATTTT.

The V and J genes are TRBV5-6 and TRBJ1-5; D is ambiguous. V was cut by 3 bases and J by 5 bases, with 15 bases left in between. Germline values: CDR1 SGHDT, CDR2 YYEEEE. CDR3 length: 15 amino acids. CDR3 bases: TGTGCCAGCAGCTCGATTGGACTTACAGATCAGCCCCAGCATTTT. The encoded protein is CASSSIGLTDQPQHF.

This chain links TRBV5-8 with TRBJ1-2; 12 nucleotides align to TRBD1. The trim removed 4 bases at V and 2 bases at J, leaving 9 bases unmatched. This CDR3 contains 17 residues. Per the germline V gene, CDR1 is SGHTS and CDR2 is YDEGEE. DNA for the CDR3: TGTGCCAGCAGCAGCGGGACAGGGGGCGCGTCGAACTATGGCTACACCTTC. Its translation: CASSSGTGGASNYGYTF.

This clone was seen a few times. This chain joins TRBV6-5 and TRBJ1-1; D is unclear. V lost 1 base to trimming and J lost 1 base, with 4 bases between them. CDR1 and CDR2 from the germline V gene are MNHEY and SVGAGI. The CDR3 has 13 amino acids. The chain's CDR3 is CASSYLRNTEAFF. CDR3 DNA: TGTGCCAGCAGTTACTTGAGGAACACTGAAGCTTTCTTT.

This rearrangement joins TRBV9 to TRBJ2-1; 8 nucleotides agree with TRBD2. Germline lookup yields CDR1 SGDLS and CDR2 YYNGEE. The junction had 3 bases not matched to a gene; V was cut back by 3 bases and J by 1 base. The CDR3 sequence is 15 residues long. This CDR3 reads CASSAVAGSYNEQFF. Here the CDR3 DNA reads TGTGCCAGCAGCGCCGTAGCGGGATCCTACAATGAGCAGTTCTTC.

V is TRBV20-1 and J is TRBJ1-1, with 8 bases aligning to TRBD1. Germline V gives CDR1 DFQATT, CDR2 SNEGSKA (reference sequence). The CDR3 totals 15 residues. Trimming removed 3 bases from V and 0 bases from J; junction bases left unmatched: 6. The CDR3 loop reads CSASKTGVVNTEAFF. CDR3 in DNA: TGCAGTGCTAGTAAGACAGGGGTTGTGAACACTGAAGCTTTCTTT.

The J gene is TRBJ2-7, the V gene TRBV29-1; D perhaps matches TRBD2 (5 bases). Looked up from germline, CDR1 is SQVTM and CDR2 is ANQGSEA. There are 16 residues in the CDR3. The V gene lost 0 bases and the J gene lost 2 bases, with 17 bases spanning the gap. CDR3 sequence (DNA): TGCAGCGTTGAAGATCGGGGTCGAGCAGCAACCTACGAGCAGTACTTC. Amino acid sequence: CSVEDRGRAATYEQYF.

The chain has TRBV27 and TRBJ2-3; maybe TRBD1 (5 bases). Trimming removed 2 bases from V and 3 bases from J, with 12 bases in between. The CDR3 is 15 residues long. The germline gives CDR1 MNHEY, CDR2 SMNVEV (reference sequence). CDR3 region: CASSLQPAGTDTQYF. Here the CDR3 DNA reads TGTGCCAGCAGTTTACAGCCGGCAGGGACAGATACGCAGTATTTT.

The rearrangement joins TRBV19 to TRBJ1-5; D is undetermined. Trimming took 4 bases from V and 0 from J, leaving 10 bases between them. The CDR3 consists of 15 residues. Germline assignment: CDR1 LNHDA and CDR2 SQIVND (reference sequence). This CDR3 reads CASSTTEYSNQPQHF. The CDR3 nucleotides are TGTGCCAGTAGTACGACGGAGTATAGCAATCAGCCCCAGCATTTT.

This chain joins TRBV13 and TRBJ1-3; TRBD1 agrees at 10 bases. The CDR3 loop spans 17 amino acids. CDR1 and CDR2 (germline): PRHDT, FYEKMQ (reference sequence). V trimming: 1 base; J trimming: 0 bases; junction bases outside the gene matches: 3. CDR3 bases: TGTGCCAGCAGCTTAGCGACAGGGGGCAGCTCTGGAAACACCATATATTTT. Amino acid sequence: CASSLATGGSSGNTIYF.